The clone carrying this T cell receptor beta chain was observed a few times. Its specificity is not known. This sample was taken from a study of T cell repertoires in cytomegalovirus infection. Across the study: Shared public TCR beta signatures pointed to both CMV infection and a matching HLA type.

TCRdb reanalysed the reads using MiXCR and keeps one entry per CDR3 protein. The sample lists fewer than 850,000 distinct CDR3 sequences; just under 30% were seen once. This CDR3 contains 16 residues. Trimming left V 0 bases short and J 6 bases short, with 17 bases between. Study-wide results and caveats: CMV-specific TCR beta clonotypes restricted by HLA-C were the ones dominating the ex vivo response.

J is TRBJ1-2 and V is TRBV12-3 or TRBV12-4; D is ambiguous. The clonotype was recovered from a human donor in good health (CMV status not recorded). Some clones in this sample may be carry-over from other donors' samples. Specimen: cultured CD8+ T cells from PBMCs, collected from culture after CMV antigen stimulation. DNA of the CDR3: TGTGCCAGCAGTTTAGCGCTAACGGGGTTTTTTGATGGCTACACCTTC. Encoded protein: CASSLALTGFFDGYTF.